Sequencing of this T cell receptor beta chain was carried out in a study of blood T cell repertoires in COVID-19. Germline assignment: CDR1 SNHLY and CDR2 FYNNEI. With 6 bases removed from V and 2 bases from J, the gap between germline ends came to 17 bases. The CDR3 spans 15 residues. The table came from immunoSEQ multiplex PCR; TCRdb's copy has only in-frame clones and leaves some out. The table has 300,000 or so clones, roughly nine tenths seen once. Material for sequencing was peripheral blood. The clonotype comes from a woman younger than 45 with COVID-19, enrolled during active disease. The rearrangement uses TRBV2 and TRBJ2-7; no clear D gene. The DNA for the CDR3 is TGTGCCAGCAGCGAGTTTGCGCCTACTCCCTACGAGCAGTACTTC. It specifies CASSEFAPTPYEQYF.